This T cell receptor beta chain stems from a study of cytomegalovirus exposure and HLA in healthy donors. Study conclusions and caveats: Published work reported that the classifier diagnosed cytomegalovirus status with high specificity and sensitivity. Subsequent analysis found a tendency for first-cohort TCR clusters to co-occur within the 110 or so validation repertoires.

Produced via immunoSEQ multiplex PCR; TCRdb's table is partial and in-frame only. The table lists about 60,000 clones, about 92% of them singletons, with less than 6% in the top ten. This clone occurred once. Antigen: not known. The V gene's germline CDR1 is LGHNA and CDR2 YSLEER. V lost 4 bases, J lost 4 bases, and 4 bases stayed unmatched. CDR3 length: 15 amino acids. The sequenced sample was PBMCs. The receptor was derived from a woman between 18 and 30 years old in good health and CMV-seronegative. The gene calls are TRBV4-3 and TRBJ2-5; TRBD2 matches 12 bases. The CDR3, as DNA: TGCGCCAGCAGCCGGACTAGCGGGAATCGAGAGACCCAGTACTTC. This encodes CASSRTSGNRETQYF.